The 23 T cell receptor beta chains reported below all come from one sample, sequenced in a study of cytomegalovirus exposure and HLA in healthy donors. The method was immunoSEQ multiplex PCR; TCRdb's version includes in-frame clones alone and lacks a portion of them. The sample includes 150,000 to 200,000 clones, 80% to 85% of them seen just once. Sequencing input: PBMCs. These TCRs come from a man aged 25-40 years in good health and CMV-seropositive.

The chain carries TRBV13 and TRBJ2-2; TRBD2 aligns across 14 bases. Germline V gene lookup returns CDR1 PRHDT and CDR2 FYEKMQ (reference sequence). J was trimmed by 2 bases and V by 2 bases; bases with no gene match: 4. This CDR3 spans 18 amino acids. The CDR3 nucleotides read TGTGCCAGCAGCTTAAGGACTAGCGGGAGGCCTAACACCGGGGAGCTGTTTTTT. The encoded protein is CASSLRTSGRPNTGELFF.

CDR3 loop: CASTLFPGSTYNEQFF. In nucleotides, the CDR3 is TGTGCCAGCACCCTATTTCCAGGGTCAACCTACAATGAGCAGTTCTTC. The V call is TRBV7-9, the J call TRBJ2-1; a weak D match, TRBD1 (5 bases). V was trimmed by 7 bases and J by 2 bases, leaving 18 bases between them. Germline lookup yields CDR1 SEHNR and CDR2 FQNEAQ (reference sequence). The CDR3 length is 16 residues. The full variable domain, in which reference TRBV7-9 and TRBJ2-1 provide the parts outside the CDR3, is DTGVSQNPRHKITKRGQNVTFRCDPISEHNRLYWYRQTLGQGPEFLTYFQNEAQLEKSRLLSDRFSAERPKGSFSTLEIQRTEQGDSAMYLCASTLFPGSTYNEQFFGPGTRLTVL.

The V gene is TRBV4-2, the J gene TRBJ2-3; weak D call: TRBD1 (6 bases). V lost 6 bases, J lost 4 bases, and 14 bases lay in between. This CDR3 comprises 14 residues. Germline CDR1 is LGHNA and CDR2 is YNFKEQ. In DNA, the CDR3 is TGTGCCAGCAGGACAGGCCGTGGGGCAGATACGCAGTATTTT. Amino acid sequence: CASRTGRGADTQYF.

This clone was observed a single time. The J gene is TRBJ2-3, the V gene TRBV7-2, with D uncertain. This CDR3 spans 14 amino acids. V shed 2 bases and J shed 0 bases, with 6 bases lying between them. The V gene's germline CDR1 is SGHTA and CDR2 FQGNSA. The CDR3 region is CASSLSLSTDTQYF. Here the CDR3 DNA reads TGTGCCAGCAGCTTAAGCCTAAGCACAGATACGCAGTATTTT.

CDR3 sequence reads: CASSLATGELFF. In DNA, the CDR3 is TGTGCCAGCAGCTTGGCGACCGGGGAGCTGTTTTTT. This sequence joins TRBV5-6 and TRBJ2-2; D remains ambiguous. CDR1 SGHDT and CDR2 YYEEEE come from the germline V gene. This CDR3 is built from 12 residues. Trimming left V 0 bases short and J 5 bases short, with 2 bases between.

The V and J genes are TRBV6-5 and TRBJ1-1, with a possible D match to TRBD1 (6 bases). There are 15 residues in the CDR3. V was pared by 0 bases and J by 4 bases, with 12 bases between. CDR1 is MNHEY, CDR2 SVGAGI, per germline. The CDR3 DNA sequence: TGTGCCAGCAGTTACTCTACAGGGATGGTCACTGAAGCTTTCTTT. Its protein is CASSYSTGMVTEAFF.

This chain links TRBV5-1 with TRBJ1-1; TRBD1 aligns across 10 bases. CDR1 is SGHRS and CDR2 is YFSETQ in the germline V gene. The trim removed 3 bases at V and 3 bases at J, leaving 5 bases unmatched. The CDR3 has 15 amino acids. The chain's CDR3 is CASSWAGTGDTEAFF. CDR3 bases: TGCGCCAGCAGCTGGGCCGGGACAGGGGACACTGAAGCTTTCTTT.

V gene TRBV18 combines with J gene TRBJ2-7; D is possibly TRBD1 (6 bases). V was trimmed by 5 bases and J by 7 bases, leaving 15 bases between them. The CDR3 consists of 13 residues. Germline CDR1 is KGHSH and CDR2 is LQKENI. DNA for the CDR3: TGTGCCAGCTCAAGGGACACCCTGAGGGAGCAGTACTTC. Amino acid sequence: CASSRDTLREQYF.

The rearrangement uses TRBV6-6 and TRBJ1-4; TRBD1 agrees at 7 bases. The junction had 4 bases not matched to a gene; V was cut back by 2 bases and J by 7 bases. The CDR3 length is 14 residues. The germline V gene encodes CDR1 MNHNY and CDR2 SVGAGI (reference sequence). The CDR3 DNA reads as TGTGCCAGCAGTTACCCCGGACAGGTTGAAAAACTGTTTTTT. Its protein product is CASSYPGQVEKLFF.

The rearrangement joins TRBV30 to TRBJ2-7; 9 bases align to TRBD1. The CDR3 is 14 amino acids. The germline CDR1 and CDR2 sequences are GTSNPN and SVGIG (reference sequence). With 2 bases clipped from V and 3 bases from J, the junction kept 5 bases outside the gene matches. CDR3 sequence reads: CAWSRGQGDYEQYF. The CDR3 nucleotides are TGTGCCTGGAGTAGGGGACAGGGTGACTACGAGCAGTACTTC.

CDR3 in amino acids: CASSVPLAGGEGYTF. Here the CDR3 DNA reads TGTGCCAGCAGCGTCCCCCTGGCAGGGGGTGAAGGCTACACCTTC. The chain uses TRBV9 and TRBJ1-2; 7 nucleotides match TRBD1. The germline V gene encodes CDR1 SGDLS and CDR2 YYNGEE. Trimming took 2 bases from V and 8 from J; bases not matched to a gene: 12. This CDR3 has 15 residues. The variable domain in full, completed from reference TRBV9 and TRBJ1-2, reads DSGVTQTPKHLITATGQRVTLRCSPRSGDLSVYWYQQSLDQGLQFLIQYYNGEERAKGNILERFSAQQFPDLHSELNLSSLELGDSALYFCASSVPLAGGEGYTFGSGTRLTVV.

The gene calls are TRBV2 and TRBJ2-1, with 8 bases matching TRBD1. This CDR3 spans 13 amino acids. The V gene's germline CDR1 is SNHLY and CDR2 FYNNEI. The ends lost 7 bases at V and 5 bases at J; junction bases unmatched: 4. For the CDR3, the DNA is TGTGCCAGCACCCCGGACAGGGACAATGAGCAGTTCTTC. This translates into CASTPDRDNEQFF.

The chain uses TRBV6-5 and TRBJ2-5; D might be TRBD2 (6 bases). Germline CDR1 and CDR2: MNHEY and SVGAGI. V lost 4 bases and J 7 bases, leaving 7 bases between the germline ends. The CDR3 runs to 11 residues. The CDR3 reads CASSSGVTQYF. CDR3 coding DNA: TGTGCCAGCAGTTCGGGAGTGACCCAGTACTTC.

V is TRBV19 and J is TRBJ2-1; maybe TRBD2 (6 bases). This CDR3 spans 12 amino acids. V lost 7 bases and J 6 bases, leaving 10 bases between the germline ends. Germline CDR1 reads LNHDA; CDR2 reads SQIVND (reference sequence). CDR3 residues: CASTGTRNEQFF. CDR3 coding DNA: TGTGCCAGTACCGGGACTCGCAATGAGCAGTTCTTC.

This clone was recorded only once. The chain combines TRBV13 with TRBJ2-7; TRBD1 agrees at 7 bases. Trimming cost V 1 base and J 2 bases; bases outside gene matches: 5. The germline V gene has CDR1 PRHDT and CDR2 FYEKMQ (reference sequence). This CDR3 has 15 amino acids. CDR3 residues: CASSLEGTATYEQYF. CDR3 nucleotide sequence: TGTGCCAGCAGCTTAGAAGGGACAGCTACCTACGAGCAGTACTTC.

CDR3 sequence: CASSLLQGSGNTIYF. CDR3 DNA sequence: TGTGCCAGCAGTTTATTACAGGGGTCCGGAAACACCATATATTTT. J is TRBJ1-3 and V is TRBV28; 7 nucleotides agree with TRBD1. Germline V lookup: CDR1 MDHEN, CDR2 SYDVKM. The CDR3 is made up of 15 amino acids. With V trimmed by 1 base and J by 4 bases, 4 bases remained unmatched.

V gene TRBV4-3 combines with J gene TRBJ1-5, with no clear D. V gave up 1 base and J gave up 3 bases, with 10 bases separating them. Germline V gives CDR1 LGHNA, CDR2 YSLEER. The CDR3 has 15 amino acids. Written as DNA, the CDR3 is TGCGCCAGCAGCCAAGGGCCTGATTCCAATCAGCCCCAGCATTTT. Translating it yields CASSQGPDSNQPQHF.

The chain joins TRBV28 to TRBJ2-1; 8 bases align to TRBD2. The trim removed 3 bases at V and 4 bases at J, leaving 8 bases unmatched. This CDR3 comprises 16 residues. Germline V gene lookup returns CDR1 MDHEN and CDR2 SYDVKM. For the CDR3, the DNA is TGTGCCAGCAGTTTTATCGGGGCTAGCGGGTACAATGAGCAGTTCTTC. Encoded protein: CASSFIGASGYNEQFF. The full variable domain, its missing parts supplied by reference TRBV28 and TRBJ2-1, is DVKVTQSSRYLVKRTGEKVFLECVQDMDHENMFWYRQDPGLGLRLIYFSYDVKMKEKGDIPEGYSVSREKKERFSLILESASTNQTSMYLCASSFIGASGYNEQFFGPGTRLTVL.

This sequence joins TRBV11-1 and TRBJ2-6; TRBD1 might be the D (5 bases). Germline V gene lookup returns CDR1 SGHAT and CDR2 FQDESV (reference sequence). Between the trimmed V and J ends, which lost 2 bases and 2 bases, there was a span of 10 bases. CDR3 size: 16 residues. The CDR3, as DNA: TGTGCCAGCAGCTTAAGCCGCAGGGCTGGGGCCAACGTCCTGACTTTC. As protein: CASSLSRRAGANVLTF.

This clone was recorded only once. The chain is built from TRBV29-1 and TRBJ2-1; D might be TRBD2 (5 bases). CDR3 length: 15 residues. V was pared by 5 bases and J by 0 bases, with 14 bases between. The germline V gene encodes CDR1 SQVTM and CDR2 ANQGSEA. The CDR3 DNA sequence: TGCAGCGTTCTACCGCGCACTAGCTCCTACAATGAGCAGTTCTTC. Amino acid sequence: CSVLPRTSSYNEQFF.

CDR3 coding DNA: TGTGCCAGCAGCCCGTGGACAGGGGAGACGGAAAAACTGTTTTTT. This translates into CASSPWTGETEKLFF. V and J are TRBV7-6 and TRBJ1-4; TRBD1 matches at 9 bases. The V gene end was trimmed by 5 bases and the J gene end by 8 bases; junction bases not matched to a gene: 9. The CDR3 loop spans 15 amino acids. Germline CDR1 and CDR2: SGHVS and FNYEAQ.

This clone was seen only once. The chain has TRBV6-5 and TRBJ1-2; 7 nucleotides align to TRBD1. Looked up from germline, CDR1 is MNHEY and CDR2 is SVGAGI. This CDR3 has 16 amino acids. V lost 2 bases, J lost 7 bases, and 13 bases stayed unmatched. The CDR3 DNA follows: TGTGCCAGCAGTTACATCCAGACAGGGTACTCTTCTGGCTACACCTTC. Amino acids: CASSYIQTGYSSGYTF.

CDR3 bases: TGCGCCAGCAGCCAAGAGGGCGGGGGTAACACAGATACGCAGTATTTT. This encodes CASSQEGGGNTDTQYF. The chain employs TRBV4-3 and TRBJ2-3, with TRBD2 matching 7 bases. Germline V gene data show CDR1 as LGHNA and CDR2 as YSLEER. Trimming at V came to 0 bases and at J to 2 bases, leaving 5 bases not matched to a gene. CDR3 size: 16 residues.